Listed below are T cell receptor beta chains from one sample, sequenced in a study of read filtering for tumor transcriptome and immune sequencing. TCRdb fed the reads into MiXCR, producing one record per CDR3 protein. The sample has 30,000 to 40,000 distinct CDR3 sequences; about 14% are singletons. What was sequenced was a population of CD138-negative cells sorted from bone marrow. The receptors were sampled from a donor aged 40 or older with multiple myeloma. CDR3s include the opening cysteine and the closing phenylalanine or tryptophan. The order of the fields is clone size, D gene, V gene, J gene, CDR3 DNA, CDR3 protein. A D gene is named only where the DNA matches it firmly. Size values are once, few and many counts, or a class for expanded clones, and some rows have none.

>NA|TRBD1|TRBV7-3|TRBJ2-7
TGTGCCAGCAGCCCGTGGGACAGCAACGAGCAGTACTTC
CASSPWDSNEQYF
>many|NA|TRBV6-1|TRBJ1-1
TGTGCCAGCACCGGGACGGAGAGGACTGAAGCTTTCTTT
CASTGTERTEAFF
>many|NA|TRBV20-1|TRBJ2-4
TGCAGTGCTAGTGGTCAGGGACTTCTAGCCAAAAACATTCAGTACTTC
CSASGQGLLAKNIQYF
>many|TRBD2|TRBV7-6|TRBJ2-2
TGTACCAGCAGCTTGGGGACTAGCGGCGACACCGGGGAGCTGTTTTTT
CTSSLGTSGDTGELFF
>many|TRBD1|TRBV7-2|TRBJ1-5
TGTGCCAGCAGCCGCGGACAGGGCCCCAATCAGCCCCAGCATTTT
CASSRGQGPNQPQHF
>NA|TRBD1|TRBV5-6|TRBJ2-7
TGTGCCAGCAGCCGAGCGGGACAGGGGCCCTCCTACGAGCAGTACTTC
CASSRAGQGPSYEQYF
>many|TRBD1|TRBV4-2|TRBJ1-6
TGTGCCAGCAGCCTCAACCCCGAGACAGGGGTGGATTCACCCCTCCACTTT
CASSLNPETGVDSPLHF
>NA|NA|TRBV7-9|TRBJ2-7
TGTGCCAGCAGCTTACGGGGGCGCGGGGACGAGCAGTACTTC
CASSLRGRGDEQYF
>many|NA|TRBV7-9|TRBJ2-1
TGTGCCAGCAGCCCAAAAGAATATCGCGGCGCAAACTACAATGAGCAGTTCTTC
CASSPKEYRGANYNEQFF
>NA|NA|TRBV7-2|TRBJ2-7
TGTGCCAGCAGCCCTCGGAATGGCGGCTACGAGCAGTACTTC
CASSPRNGGYEQYF
>many|NA|TRBV11-2|TRBJ2-5
TGTGCCAGCAGCTGGGGATCGAACCAAGAGACCCAGTACTTC
CASSWGSNQETQYF
>few|NA|TRBV3-1|TRBJ2-2
TGTGCCAGCAGCCAAGATCGATGGGGGCACACCGGGGAGCTGTTTTTT
CASSQDRWGHTGELFF
>many|NA|TRBV7-9|TRBJ1-1
TGTGCCAGCAGGTTACAGGGTGGGTCCACTGAAGCTTTCTTT
CASRLQGGSTEAFF
>NA|NA|TRBV27|TRBJ1-1
TGTGCCAGCACTCTTACCGGGCAGAACACTGAAGCTTTCTTT
CASTLTGQNTEAFF
>NA|TRBD1|TRBV5-4|TRBJ1-4
TGTGCCAGCGGCCGATTTGACAGGGATGGTGAAAAACTGTTTTTT
CASGRFDRDGEKLFF
>many|NA|TRBV3-1|TRBJ1-1
TGTGCCAGCGGCACGCAGAACACTGAAGCTTTCTTT
CASGTQNTEAFF
>many|TRBD2|TRBV2|TRBJ2-5
TGTGCCAGCAGACGACTAGCAGTACAAGAGACCCAGTACTTC
CASRRLAVQETQYF
>few|NA|TRBV7-9|TRBJ1-4
TGTGCCAGCAGCCACTCGCGGGGTTTGTCAACTAATGAAAAACTGTTTTTT
CASSHSRGLSTNEKLFF
>many|NA|TRBV20-1|TRBJ2-7
TGCAGCGCCCCCCCGGCCAGTACGGACGAGCAGTACTTC
CSAPPASTDEQYF
>many|NA|TRBV20-1|TRBJ2-3
TGCAGTGCTAACCACCCAGGGTCCCATCGTAGCACAGATACGCAGTATTTT
CSANHPGSHRSTDTQYF
>NA|NA|TRBV27|TRBJ1-4
TGTGCCAGCAGTTTAGGGGGAGATGAAAAACTGCTTTTT
CASSLGGDEKLLF
>many|NA|TRBV6-6|TRBJ1-5
TGTGCCAGCAGTTACTCGGGTCAGCCCCAGCATTTT
CASSYSGQPQHF
>many|NA|TRBV2|TRBJ2-3
TGTGCCAGCAGGCGGGACAAAGATACGCAGTATTTT
CASRRDKDTQYF
>many|NA|TRBV5-5|TRBJ1-2
TGTGCCAGCAGCTTGGGCGCAGCCCACTATGGCTACACCTTC
CASSLGAAHYGYTF
>many|NA|TRBV28|TRBJ1-3
TGTGCCAGCAGTTTCTTGGCGGAAGAATACTCTGGAAACACCATATATTTT
CASSFLAEEYSGNTIYF
>many|NA|TRBV5-6|TRBJ2-7
TGTGCCAGCAGCTTCTGGGGGGCCCGCGGGGAGCAGTACTTC
CASSFWGARGEQYF
>many|NA|TRBV5-1|TRBJ2-2
TGCGCCAGCAGCTTCGCACCCTCTGCAGGGACCGGGGAGCTGTTTTTT
CASSFAPSAGTGELFF
>few|NA|TRBV6-5|TRBJ2-2
TGTGCCAGCAGTTACGACAGGCCGAACACCGGGGAGCTGTTTTTT
CASSYDRPNTGELFF
>many|NA|TRBV6-5|TRBJ1-1
TGTGCCAGCAGTTTCCGATCTGAAGCTTTCTTT
CASSFRSEAFF
>many|TRBD2|TRBV10-2|TRBJ2-5
TGCGCCAGCAGTGAGCCCCATAGCGGGGGGGCGACCCAGTACTTC
CASSEPHSGGATQYF
>medium-sized|NA|TRBV6-6|TRBJ2-7
TGTGCCAGCCGGAGTGCCTGGGGAAGCTCCTACGAGCAGTACTTC
CASRSAWGSSYEQYF
>many|TRBD1|TRBV9|TRBJ2-2
TGTGCCAGCAGCCCTCCCGGACAGGGGGCTGGCGGGGAGCTGTTTTTT
CASSPPGQGAGGELFF
>many|TRBD1|TRBV2|TRBJ1-5
TGTGCCAGCACCCGGACAGGGTCGAGGGATCAGCCCCAGCATTTT
CASTRTGSRDQPQHF
>few|TRBD2|TRBV9|TRBJ2-5
TGTGCCAGCAGCGTAGACAGCAGCGGGGGGATCCAAGAGACCCAGTACTTC
CASSVDSSGGIQETQYF
>many|TRBD1|TRBV20-1|TRBJ2-4
TGCAGTGCTAGGGACAGGCTAAACATTCAGTACTTC
CSARDRLNIQYF
>NA|TRBD1|TRBV5-1|TRBJ1-5
TGCGCCAGCAGCCCTACGACAGGGGACGATCAGCCCCAGCATTTT
CASSPTTGDDQPQHF